This T cell receptor (beta chain) was recovered during a study of T cell clonality in common variable immunodeficiency. The V gene end was trimmed by 6 bases and the J gene end by 5 bases; junction bases not matched to a gene: 4. Germline assignment: CDR1 DFQATT and CDR2 SNEGSKA (reference sequence). There are 14 residues in the CDR3. This clone was detected many times. What it binds is not known. Read sequence stops 3 residues before the CDR3 end, and the germline J gene provides the missing end. Study-wide results and caveats: CVID subjects had higher TCRbeta clonality than healthy controls, most marked in about a third. Reportedly, TCR beta sequences from common variable immunodeficiency showed fewer deletions and N-nucleotide insertions. Links between repertoire features and CVID complications were heterogeneity-limited.

Profiled with immunoSEQ multiplex PCR; TCRdb holds only in-frame clones, not every one. The profile covers 25,000 to 35,000 clones, none occurring a single time. Sequenced sample: peripheral blood mononuclear cells. This sequence originates from a person aged 18 to 75 in good health. The V call is TRBV20-1, the J call TRBJ2-5; 15 bases line up with TRBD2. Partial CDR3 DNA: TGCAGTGCACCTGGACTAGCGGGGGGGGAGACC. Amino acid sequence: CSAPGLAGGET. The full-length CDR3 reads as CSAPGLAGGETQYF.